The 24 T cell receptor beta chains given below trace back to one sample, sequenced in a study of radiation and T cells in renal cell carcinoma. The time point here: blood 4 weeks post-SBRT, at nephrectomy. Noted treatment: 15 Gy SBRT to primary tumor, nephrectomy 4 weeks later. TCRdb keeps only in-frame clones here, not all; method: immunoSEQ multiplex PCR. The repertoire holds just under 150,000 clones, with 75% to 90% as singletons. Here the sequenced sample was blood, taken from a patient whose treatment included radiotherapy and nephrectomy. The receptor source for this set is a woman in her fifties or sixties with renal cell carcinoma.

This chain uses TRBV5-6 with TRBJ1-5; D might be TRBD1 (5 bases). CDR3 length: 14 amino acids. V was shortened by 4 bases and J by 7 bases, with 15 bases between the two germline ends. Germline-derived CDR1 and CDR2 are SGHDT and YYEEEE. The CDR3 loop is CASSRQTSGQPQHF. Written as DNA, the CDR3 is TGTGCCAGCAGCCGACAGACCTCGGGGCAGCCCCAGCATTTT.

V usage is TRBV9 and J usage is TRBJ1-3; D is unresolved. V was trimmed by 0 bases and J by 0 bases, leaving 4 bases between them. Germline values: CDR1 SGDLS, CDR2 YYNGEE. This CDR3 spans 14 amino acids. The CDR3 is CASSVETSGNTIYF. The DNA of the CDR3 is TGTGCCAGCAGCGTAGAAACCTCTGGAAACACCATATATTTT. Together with reference TRBV9 and TRBJ1-3, the CDR3 gives the full variable domain: DSGVTQTPKHLITATGQRVTLRCSPRSGDLSVYWYQQSLDQGLQFLIQYYNGEERAKGNILERFSAQQFPDLHSELNLSSLELGDSALYFCASSVETSGNTIYFGEGSWLTVV.

The CDR3 nucleotides read TGTGCCAGCAGTGCACAGGGGAACACTGAAGCTTTCTTT. Amino acid sequence: CASSAQGNTEAFF. The J gene is TRBJ1-1, the V gene TRBV6-5, with D possibly TRBD1 on 6 matching bases. The CDR3 covers 13 residues. CDR1 MNHEY and CDR2 SVGAGI come from the germline V gene. V was pared by 5 bases and J by 1 base, with 8 bases between.

The V and J genes are TRBV4-3 and TRBJ1-2, with 7 bases that match TRBD1. V shed 0 bases, J shed 2 bases, and the junction held 3 bases outside the gene matches. The CDR3 contains 15 residues. CDR1 is LGHNA, CDR2 YSLEER, per germline. Here the CDR3 DNA reads TGCGCCAGCAGCCAAGATACAGGGGCGAACTATGGCTACACCTTC. Its protein product is CASSQDTGANYGYTF.

The CDR3 sequence: CASRDDRGYGYTF. For the CDR3, the DNA is TGTGCCAGTAGGGATGACAGGGGATACGGCTACACCTTC. V is TRBV19 and J is TRBJ1-2; 8 nucleotides align to TRBD1. With 6 bases clipped from V and 8 bases from J, the junction kept 8 bases outside the gene matches. The CDR3 extends over 13 amino acids. Germline loops: CDR1 LNHDA, CDR2 SQIVND (reference sequence).

V and J are TRBV19 and TRBJ2-7; 13 bases are shared with TRBD2. The V segment lost 8 bases and the J segment 4 bases; nucleotides outside the gene matches: 2. The CDR3 runs to 13 residues. Germline CDR1 is LNHDA and CDR2 is SQIVND (reference sequence). CDR3: CASGLAGEYEQYF. The DNA for the CDR3 is TGTGCCAGTGGACTAGCGGGAGAATACGAGCAGTACTTC.

A single count supports this clone. This sequence joins TRBV7-2 and TRBJ2-3; a weak D match, TRBD1 (7 bases). Per the germline V gene, CDR1 is SGHTA and CDR2 is FQGNSA. The CDR3 has 17 residues. Between the trimmed V and J ends, which lost 0 bases and 4 bases, there was a span of 17 bases. The CDR3 loop reads CASSLAGGQGGADTQYF. The CDR3 bases are TGTGCCAGCAGCTTAGCGGGGGGCCAGGGGGGCGCAGATACGCAGTATTTT.

V gene TRBV6-5 combines with J gene TRBJ1-1; D not resolved. The CDR3 is 16 residues long. CDR1 MNHEY and CDR2 SVGAGI come from the germline V gene. V was trimmed by 0 bases and J by 4 bases, leaving 15 bases between them. Here the CDR3 reads CASSYSPDGYGTEAFF. In DNA, the CDR3 is TGTGCCAGCAGTTACTCTCCGGACGGTTACGGCACTGAAGCTTTCTTT.

CDR3 bases: TGCAGTGCCCTAGGGGACTCCGAGCAGTTCTTC. Encoded protein: CSALGDSEQFF. The chain combines TRBV20-1 with TRBJ2-1; tentatively, D is TRBD2 (6 bases). V gave up 6 bases and J gave up 10 bases, with 13 bases separating them. Germline V gene sequence: CDR1 DFQATT, CDR2 SNEGSKA (reference sequence). The CDR3 is made up of 11 amino acids.

V usage is TRBV9 and J usage is TRBJ2-1; TRBD2 matches at 8 bases. This CDR3 has 18 amino acids. V gave up 0 bases and J gave up 7 bases; unmatched junction bases: 15. CDR1 is SGDLS and CDR2 is YYNGEE in the germline V gene. CDR3 sequence reads: CASSVEAALAAIGNEQFF. CDR3 coding DNA: TGTGCCAGCAGCGTAGAAGCTGCACTAGCGGCTATTGGGAATGAGCAGTTCTTC.

This chain connects TRBV28 to TRBJ1-2; D gene ambiguous. The CDR3 has 15 residues. V lost 5 bases to trimming and J lost 1 base, with 14 bases between them. The germline CDR1 and CDR2 sequences are MDHEN and SYDVKM. Written as DNA, the CDR3 is TGTGCCAGCAGTGAGAATACTTGGGATAACTATGGCTACACCTTC. Protein sequence: CASSENTWDNYGYTF.

V is TRBV10-1 and J is TRBJ2-3, with unresolved D. The germline V and J ends were trimmed by 6 bases and 4 bases, with 11 bases remaining between them. The CDR3 runs 13 residues. Germline CDR1 is WNHNN and CDR2 is SYGVQD (reference sequence). The CDR3 region is CASRDSGADTQYF. CDR3 in DNA: TGCGCCAGCAGAGACTCTGGTGCAGATACGCAGTATTTT.

This sequence joins TRBV10-1 and TRBJ1-3; D gene uncertain. Trimming stripped 3 bases from V and 0 bases from J, with 9 bases between. Looked up from germline, CDR1 is WNHNN and CDR2 is SYGVQD (reference sequence). The CDR3 contains 15 residues. CDR3 nucleotides: TGCGCCAGCAGTGAAGAGGACCTCTCTGGAAACACCATATATTTT. Protein sequence: CASSEEDLSGNTIYF.

This chain uses TRBV11-3 with TRBJ2-7; TRBD2 agrees at 7 bases. Germline trimming cut 4 bases from V and 7 bases from J; bases unmatched to any gene: 7. Germline CDR1 is SGHNT and CDR2 is YENEEA. The CDR3 contains 13 residues. CDR3 sequence reads: CASSYLAGEEQYF. The CDR3 DNA sequence: TGTGCCAGCAGCTACTTGGCGGGGGAGGAGCAGTACTTC.

This rearrangement joins TRBV5-1 to TRBJ2-1; D ambiguous. Germline V gives CDR1 SGHRS, CDR2 YFSETQ. The V end was cut by 6 bases, the J end by 5 bases, with 12 bases between. The CDR3 is 13 residues long. The CDR3 loop reads CASTSNPDNEQFF. The DNA for the CDR3 is TGCGCCAGCACCTCTAACCCGGACAATGAGCAGTTCTTC.

The gene calls are TRBV7-2 and TRBJ2-3; D uncertain. The CDR3 has 13 residues. CDR1 is SGHTA, CDR2 FQGNSA, per germline. Trimming took 3 bases from V and 4 from J, leaving 8 bases between them. The CDR3 nucleotides read TGTGCCAGCAGCTTGCCATCGGCAGATACGCAGTATTTT. The encoded protein is CASSLPSADTQYF.

The chain joins TRBV4-3 to TRBJ1-4, with D uncertain. V was cut by 4 bases and J by 7 bases, with 13 bases left in between. CDR1 LGHNA and CDR2 YSLEER come from the germline V gene. The CDR3 runs to 14 residues. The CDR3 is CASSPGREAEKLFF. The CDR3 bases are TGCGCCAGCAGCCCTGGGAGAGAGGCTGAAAAACTGTTTTTT.

The CDR3 reads CASSQGVSRNEKLFF. The DNA for the CDR3 is TGCGCCAGCAGCCAAGGCGTCAGCAGAAATGAAAAACTGTTTTTT. The chain joins TRBV4-3 to TRBJ1-4; no clear D gene. Germline CDR1 reads LGHNA; CDR2 reads YSLEER. Trimming removed 1 base from V and 5 bases from J, with 11 bases in between. The CDR3 loop spans 15 amino acids.

This clone appeared a single time. The rearrangement links TRBV4-1 to TRBJ2-6; no clear D gene. The CDR3 totals 16 residues. V was clipped by 8 bases and J by 0 bases, with 14 bases between them. The germline CDR1 and CDR2 sequences are MGHRA and YSYEKL. CDR3 sequence (DNA): TGCGCCAGCCAACTACGGCGGCCCTCTGGGGCCAACGTCCTGACTTTC. It is translated as CASQLRRPSGANVLTF.

For the CDR3, the DNA is TGTGCCAGCAGTGAGAGCGGGGCCAGCTACGAGCAGTACTTC. Amino acids: CASSESGASYEQYF. The chain uses TRBV2 and TRBJ2-7; 7 positions match TRBD2. Germline-derived CDR1 and CDR2 are SNHLY and FYNNEI. Unmatched junction bases numbered 5, after V lost 3 bases and J lost 3 bases. The CDR3 contains 14 residues.

This sequence joins TRBV6-1 and TRBJ2-1, with TRBD1 matching over 9 bases. Germline trimming cut 1 base from V and 15 bases from J; bases unmatched to any gene: 7. The CDR3 is 13 residues long. Germline V lookup: CDR1 MNHNS, CDR2 SASEGT. The CDR3 loop is CASSEGNRGLGFF. CDR3 bases: TGTGCCAGCAGTGAAGGAAACAGGGGGCTAGGGTTCTTC.

The rearrangement joins TRBV9 to TRBJ2-5; weak D call: TRBD1 (6 bases). V was cut by 0 bases and J by 4 bases, with 7 bases left in between. The CDR3 runs 13 residues. Germline V gives CDR1 SGDLS, CDR2 YYNGEE. DNA for the CDR3: TGTGCCAGCAGCGTAGCACAGGGAGAGACCCAGTACTTC. Its protein is CASSVAQGETQYF. The full variable domain, in which reference TRBV9 and TRBJ2-5 provide the parts outside the CDR3, is DSGVTQTPKHLITATGQRVTLRCSPRSGDLSVYWYQQSLDQGLQFLIQYYNGEERAKGNILERFSAQQFPDLHSELNLSSLELGDSALYFCASSVAQGETQYFGPGTRLLVL.

The chain links TRBV19 to TRBJ1-5; D call uncertain. This CDR3 is 14 amino acids long. Germline V gene sequence: CDR1 LNHDA, CDR2 SQIVND (reference sequence). The V and J ends lost 2 bases and 0 bases respectively, with 5 bases between them. CDR3 protein: CASSIQYSNQPQHF. Here the CDR3 DNA reads TGTGCCAGTAGTATACAGTATAGCAATCAGCCCCAGCATTTT.

The chain employs TRBV30 and TRBJ2-2; no definite D call. V was shortened by 4 bases and J by 3 bases, with 15 bases between the two germline ends. CDR3 size: 15 residues. Germline assignment: CDR1 GTSNPN and CDR2 SVGIG (reference sequence). DNA of the CDR3: TGTGCCTGGACCCACTTCCCTCAGTACACCGGGGAGCTGTTTTTT. Translation: CAWTHFPQYTGELFF.